This TCR beta chain was captured in a study of T cells in Graves' hyperthyroidism and ophthalmopathy. Germline assignment: CDR1 LNHDA and CDR2 SQIVND (reference sequence). This CDR3 spans 14 amino acids. V lost 5 bases and J 7 bases, leaving 15 bases between the germline ends. Amplified TCR beta CDR3 regions came from RNA transcripts. The TCR CDR3 first-round RT-PCR relied on the HTBI primer set. TCRdb re-called the multiplex PCR reads through MiXCR, storing one row per CDR3 protein. The sample has about 840,000 distinct CDR3 sequences; approximately 40% are singletons. J is TRBJ1-5 and V is TRBV19; perhaps TRBD1 as D (5 bases). The sequenced material came from blood. This TCR derives from a man aged 18 to 30 with Graves' hyperthyroidism. The CDR3 is CASSGSRERQPQHF. CDR3 DNA sequence: TGTGCCAGTAGTGGTTCCAGGGAGAGGCAGCCCCAGCATTTT.